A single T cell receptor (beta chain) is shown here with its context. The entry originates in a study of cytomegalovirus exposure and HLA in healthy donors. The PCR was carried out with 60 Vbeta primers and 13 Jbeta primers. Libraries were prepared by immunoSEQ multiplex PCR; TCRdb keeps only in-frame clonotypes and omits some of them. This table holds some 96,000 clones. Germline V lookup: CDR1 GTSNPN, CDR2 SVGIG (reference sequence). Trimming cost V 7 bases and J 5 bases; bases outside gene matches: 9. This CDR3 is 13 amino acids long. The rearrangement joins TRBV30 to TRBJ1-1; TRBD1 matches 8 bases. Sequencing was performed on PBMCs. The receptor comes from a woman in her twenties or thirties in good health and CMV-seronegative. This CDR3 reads CAFRDRRETEAFF. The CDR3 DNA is TGTGCCTTTCGGGACAGGCGGGAAACTGAAGCTTTCTTT.